Here is one T cell receptor beta chain with its context. CDR1 is GTSNPN, CDR2 SVGIG, per germline (reference sequence). V was clipped by 0 bases and J by 7 bases; unmatched bases: 5. The CDR3 runs to 14 residues. Per the study methods: Nucleated cell number was recorded as an estimate derived from reference gene primer amplification. Sequencing used immunoSEQ multiplex PCR; TCRdb keeps in-frame clones, though not all of them. Clone size and the V and J calls come from that table; the DNA yielded D and trimming. The sample consists of about 100,000 clones, around 84% of them appearing once. The sample belongs to a study of blood T cell repertoires in COVID-19. The overall study: Donors in the United States, Italy and Spain gave samples during acute or convalescent COVID-19. Sources were T cells, B-cell-depleted T cells, or PBMCs; the material itself was cDNA or gDNA.

Sequences were obtained from peripheral blood. The chain joins TRBV30 to TRBJ2-1; 8 nucleotides agree with TRBD1. The source of this sequence is a woman aged 60 to 75 with acute or convalescent COVID-19. The CDR3 nucleotides are TGTGCCTGGAGTGTTGTGACAGGGGAGAATGAGCAGTTCTTC. Amino acids: CAWSVVTGENEQFF.